This TCR beta chain was observed in a study of PD-1 blockade in classical Hodgkin lymphoma. Study-wide background: Patients got intravenous nivolumab 3 mg/kg every 2 weeks.

Study outcomes and limitations: Some patients started nivolumab under 1 year after ASCT, and they were excluded. In CD4+ cells, TCR diversity went up significantly by C4D1, but in CD8+ cells it did not. Relapsed/refractory patients reportedly had lower baseline diversity than newly diagnosed patients.

The protocol was immunoSEQ multiplex PCR, while the TCRdb copy is restricted to in-frame clones and leaves out a portion. The sample holds around 13,000 clones, approximately 80% seen once. All the patients suffered relapse after autologous stem cell transplantation, and brentuximab vedotin exposure differed. This clone was detected only once. Its antigen is unidentified. Sequenced material: peripheral blood mononuclear cells (PBMCs), taken at baseline. This clonotype was obtained from a human donor with classical Hodgkin lymphoma.

CDR3: CASSYSGAGGTNQQFF. Written as DNA, the CDR3 is TGTGCCAGCAGTTACTCGGGGGCGGGGGGAACGAATCAGCAGTTCTTC. This chain connects TRBV6-6 to TRBJ2-1, with TRBD2 matching over 8 bases. The V gene end was trimmed by 0 bases and the J gene end by 11 bases; junction bases not matched to a gene: 12. The CDR3 consists of 16 residues. CDR1 and CDR2 (germline): MNHNY, SVGAGI (reference sequence).